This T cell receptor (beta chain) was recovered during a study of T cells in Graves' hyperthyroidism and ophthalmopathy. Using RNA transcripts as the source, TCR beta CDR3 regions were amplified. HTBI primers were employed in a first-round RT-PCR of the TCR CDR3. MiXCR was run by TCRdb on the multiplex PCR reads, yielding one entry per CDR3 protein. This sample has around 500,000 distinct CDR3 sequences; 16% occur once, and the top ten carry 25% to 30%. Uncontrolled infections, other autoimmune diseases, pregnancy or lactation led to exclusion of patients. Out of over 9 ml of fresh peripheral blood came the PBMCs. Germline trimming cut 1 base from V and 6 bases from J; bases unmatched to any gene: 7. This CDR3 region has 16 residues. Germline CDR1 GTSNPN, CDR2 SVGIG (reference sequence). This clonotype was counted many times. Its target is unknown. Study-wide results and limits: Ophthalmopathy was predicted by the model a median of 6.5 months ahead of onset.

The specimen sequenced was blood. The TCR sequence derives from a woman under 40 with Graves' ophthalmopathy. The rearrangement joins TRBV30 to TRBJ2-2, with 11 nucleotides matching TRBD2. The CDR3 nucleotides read TGTGCCTGGAGTGCAGCACTAGCGGGGGCATCCGGGGAGCTGTTTTTT. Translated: CAWSAALAGASGELFF.